This T cell receptor beta chain originates from a study of T cells in Graves' hyperthyroidism and ophthalmopathy. Amplification of TCR beta CDR3 regions used RNA as the template. During a first-round RT-PCR of the TCR CDR3, the HTBI primer set was used. TCRdb passed the multiplex PCR reads through MiXCR, listing each CDR3 protein once. Of 500,000 to 600,000 distinct CDR3 sequences in the sample, about 43% were seen once. The CDR3 is 14 amino acids. Trimming left V 6 bases short and J 6 bases short, with 17 bases between. Looked up from germline, CDR1 is SNHLY and CDR2 is FYNNEI. Clinical symptoms, serum thyroxine and TRAb, thyroid ultrasound and orbital computed tomography together formed the diagnostic basis.

This TCR was sampled from a woman younger than 30 with Graves' hyperthyroidism. The chain carries TRBV2 and TRBJ1-2; unclear D gene. Sequences were obtained from peripheral blood or thyroid tissue (not recorded which). CDR3 sequence reads: CASRDRPLADGYTF. The CDR3, as DNA: TGTGCCAGCAGAGACCGCCCACTGGCGGATGGCTACACCTTC.